The rows below give T cell receptor beta chains drawn from one sample of a study of blood T cell repertoires in COVID-19. Profiled with immunoSEQ multiplex PCR; TCRdb holds only in-frame clones, not every one. The table includes 200,000 to 300,000 clones, about 88% detected once. The sequenced sample consisted of peripheral blood. All receptors come from a man aged 25-45 years with active or convalescent COVID-19. Each CDR3 is given with its conserved first and last residue. The order of the fields is clone size, J gene, V gene, D gene, CDR3 protein, CDR3 DNA. D genes are given only for firm matches. Size is omitted from some rows. Given values are once, few, many or a class for expanded clones.

many	TRBJ2-7	TRBV25-1	TRBD1	CASSGHNRGSYEQYF	TGTGCCAGCAGTGGACATAACAGGGGGTCCTACGAGCAGTACTTC
NA	TRBJ1-6	TRBV5-5	TRBD1	CASSSGPDRSNSPLHF	TGTGCCAGCAGCTCCGGCCCGGACAGGTCCAATTCACCCCTCCACTTT
NA	TRBJ2-1	TRBV11-2	NA	CASSLMGGRFHEQFF	TGTGCCAGCAGCTTAATGGGGGGGCGGTTCCATGAGCAGTTCTTC
NA	TRBJ1-2	TRBV29-1	TRBD1	CSGWTGENYGYTF	TGCAGCGGCTGGACAGGGGAAAACTATGGCTACACCTTC
once	TRBJ2-2	TRBV5-1	NA	CASSLVPADNTGELFF	TGCGCCAGCAGCTTGGTACCAGCGGATAACACCGGGGAGCTGTTTTTT
NA	TRBJ2-5	TRBV7-9	NA	CASSLGRETQYF	TGTGCCAGCAGCTTAGGGAGGGAGACCCAGTACTTC
few	TRBJ1-1	TRBV3-1/TRBV3-2	TRBD1	CASSQTGTTEAFF	TGTGCCAGCAGCCAGACAGGGACCACTGAAGCTTTCTTT
once	TRBJ1-1	TRBV4-2	NA	CASSGTKQGPWMNTEAFF	TGTGCCAGCAGCGGCACGAAACAGGGTCCCTGGATGAACACTGAAGCTTTCTTT
NA	TRBJ2-1	TRBV19	TRBD1	CASSILGTGIYEQFF	TGTGCCAGTAGTATACTTGGGACAGGGATTTATGAGCAGTTCTTC
NA	TRBJ2-1	TRBV9	TRBD2	CASSVVGSIAGGRRNEQFF	TGTGCCAGCAGCGTAGTGGGGTCGATAGCGGGGGGCAGAAGGAATGAGCAGTTCTTC
few	TRBJ2-1	TRBV6-5	NA	CASRGGAFSGGQFF	TGTGCCAGTAGAGGGGGGGCTTTTTCCGGAGGGCAGTTCTTC
NA	TRBJ2-1	TRBV5-1	TRBD1	CASSLRDRTYNEQFF	TGCGCCAGCAGCTTGAGGGACAGAACCTACAATGAGCAGTTCTTC
NA	TRBJ1-2	TRBV27	TRBD1	CASRPHGQGVNYGYTF	TGTGCCAGCAGACCCCATGGACAGGGCGTAAACTATGGCTACACCTTC
once	TRBJ1-5	TRBV11-2	NA	CASSLTGQPQHF	TGTGCCAGCAGCCTCACAGGGCAGCCCCAGCATTTT
NA	TRBJ2-3	TRBV2	TRBD2	CASQEVRGSVADTQYF	TGTGCCAGCCAAGAGGTGCGGGGGTCCGTCGCAGATACGCAGTATTTT
NA	TRBJ1-1	TRBV3-1/TRBV3-2	NA	CASSHRPGIEAFF	TGTGCCAGCAGCCACCGGCCCGGGATTGAAGCTTTCTTT
once	TRBJ2-7	TRBV7-8	TRBD2	CASSSRLGTSGGASSYEQYF	TGTGCCAGCAGCTCCCGGTTAGGGACTAGCGGGGGGGCCAGCTCCTACGAGCAGTACTTC
NA	TRBJ1-1	TRBV2	NA	CASSVHRVRMNTEAFF	TGTGCCAGCAGTGTCCACAGGGTCAGAATGAACACTGAAGCTTTCTTT
once	TRBJ1-2	TRBV5-1	NA	CASSSGQSGDGYTF	TGCGCCAGCAGCTCCGGACAGTCGGGCGATGGCTACACCTTC
NA	TRBJ2-7	TRBV13	TRBD1	CASSSTGTAQFEQYF	TGTGCCAGCAGCTCAACCGGGACAGCCCAGTTCGAGCAGTACTTC
NA	TRBJ1-1	TRBV13	TRBD1	CASSSGEGTGMSGTEAFF	TGTGCCAGCAGCTCGGGGGAGGGGACAGGAATGTCGGGCACTGAAGCTTTCTTT
few	TRBJ1-1	TRBV10-3	NA	CAISESGRNLNTEAFF	TGTGCCATCAGTGAGTCGGGCCGAAACCTGAACACTGAAGCTTTCTTT
NA	TRBJ2-7	TRBV13	NA	CASSVTATSGGEQYF	TGTGCCAGCAGCGTAACAGCGACTAGTGGGGGCGAGCAGTACTTC
NA	TRBJ1-4	TRBV18	TRBD1	CASSQQGAREKLFF	TGTGCCAGCTCTCAACAGGGGGCCAGAGAAAAACTGTTTTTT
once	TRBJ2-7	TRBV21-1	NA	CASNWTGRHYEQYF	TGTGCCAGCAACTGGACAGGGCGTCACTACGAGCAGTACTTC
NA	TRBJ1-2	TRBV7-9	TRBD1	CASSHRETGRDGYTF	TGTGCCAGCAGCCATAGAGAGACAGGGCGGGATGGCTACACCTTC
NA	TRBJ2-7	TRBV4-1	NA	CASSLGSSYEQYF	TGCGCCAGCAGCCTTGGTAGCTCCTACGAGCAGTACTTC
few	TRBJ1-1	TRBV5-1	NA	CASSMTGLNTEAFF	TGCGCCAGCAGCATGACAGGCCTGAACACTGAAGCTTTCTTT
NA	TRBJ1-5	TRBV9	TRBD1	CASSVSGGAGQPQHF	TGTGCCAGCAGCGTCTCAGGGGGCGCGGGTCAGCCCCAGCATTTT
NA	TRBJ1-4	TRBV30	TRBD1	CAWSVRGGGEKLFF	TGTGCCTGGAGTGTGAGAGGGGGCGGTGAAAAACTGTTTTTT
NA	TRBJ2-7	TRBV30	TRBD1	CAWTTGGYEQYF	TGTGCCTGGACGACAGGGGGATACGAGCAGTACTTC
NA	TRBJ1-1	TRBV19	NA	CASSTLQENTEAFF	TGTGCCAGTAGTACCTTACAGGAGAACACTGAAGCTTTCTTT
NA	TRBJ2-1	TRBV7-2	TRBD2	CASSLSGVGGTLPNNEQFF	TGTGCCAGCAGCCTTTCGGGCGTGGGAGGGACCTTGCCCAACAATGAGCAGTTCTTC
NA	TRBJ1-1	TRBV18	NA	CASSPGATNTEAFF	TGTGCCAGCTCACCGGGGGCCACGAACACTGAAGCTTTCTTT
NA	TRBJ2-1	TRBV5-6	NA	CASSRGGENEQFF	TGTGCCAGCAGCCGGGGCGGGGAGAATGAGCAGTTCTTC
NA	TRBJ1-1	TRBV27	TRBD1	CASRDRGPNTEAFF	TGTGCCAGCAGAGACAGGGGGCCGAACACTGAAGCTTTCTTT
NA	TRBJ1-2	TRBV15	NA	CATSRDRTRSLVGYGYTF	TGTGCCACCAGCAGAGATCGTACCCGAAGCTTAGTCGGCTATGGCTACACCTTC
NA	TRBJ1-5	TRBV19	NA	CASTPMRDSNQPQHF	TGTGCCAGTACTCCCATGCGGGATAGCAATCAGCCCCAGCATTTT
NA	TRBJ1-2	TRBV19	NA	CASSPSPRGDNYGYTF	TGTGCCAGTAGTCCCAGTCCGCGGGGAGATAACTATGGCTACACCTTC
NA	TRBJ2-5	TRBV5-1	NA	CASSPGQTQETQYF	TGCGCCAGCAGCCCTGGACAGACCCAAGAGACCCAGTACTTC
NA	TRBJ2-5	TRBV2	TRBD2	CASSELGLAGGRWETQYF	TGTGCCAGCAGTGAACTCGGACTAGCGGGGGGGCGGTGGGAGACCCAGTACTTC
NA	TRBJ2-1	TRBV7-3	NA	CASSLTPGSYNEQFF	TGTGCCAGCAGCTTAACCCCCGGGAGCTACAATGAGCAGTTCTTC
NA	TRBJ1-3	TRBV3-1/TRBV3-2	TRBD1	CASTSGGPGNTIYF	TGTGCCAGCACTTCAGGGGGCCCTGGAAACACCATATATTTT
NA	TRBJ2-7	TRBV4-1	TRBD2	CASSQEEFGAGGLFTYEQYF	TGCGCCAGCAGCCAAGAGGAGTTCGGCGCGGGGGGATTATTTACCTACGAGCAGTACTTC
NA	TRBJ1-3	TRBV4-1	TRBD1	CASSLGQEVGNTIYF	TGCGCCAGCAGCCTGGGACAGGAAGTTGGAAACACCATATATTTT